The clone carrying this T cell receptor (beta chain) was seen a few times. This entry is derived from a study of shared clonotypes between healthy human individuals. Data came from immunoSEQ multiplex PCR; TCRdb stores just in-frame clones and leaves some out. The sample shows 2,100,000 or so clones, roughly 95% of them seen only once. Donors were Caucasian adults residing in Nashville, Tennessee, USA. The sequence was obtained from a man younger than 35 in good health. The sample consisted of naive CD4+ T cells sorted from blood. Stated subset: CD45RA+ positively selected.

The DNA for the CDR3 is TGTGCCAGCAGAAAAACAAATGAAGCTTTCTTT. This encodes CASRKTNEAFF. The chain links TRBV6-5 to TRBJ1-1; no clear D. V was cut by 6 bases and J by 7 bases, with 9 bases left in between. The germline CDR1 and CDR2 sequences are MNHEY and SVGAGI. The CDR3 totals 11 residues.